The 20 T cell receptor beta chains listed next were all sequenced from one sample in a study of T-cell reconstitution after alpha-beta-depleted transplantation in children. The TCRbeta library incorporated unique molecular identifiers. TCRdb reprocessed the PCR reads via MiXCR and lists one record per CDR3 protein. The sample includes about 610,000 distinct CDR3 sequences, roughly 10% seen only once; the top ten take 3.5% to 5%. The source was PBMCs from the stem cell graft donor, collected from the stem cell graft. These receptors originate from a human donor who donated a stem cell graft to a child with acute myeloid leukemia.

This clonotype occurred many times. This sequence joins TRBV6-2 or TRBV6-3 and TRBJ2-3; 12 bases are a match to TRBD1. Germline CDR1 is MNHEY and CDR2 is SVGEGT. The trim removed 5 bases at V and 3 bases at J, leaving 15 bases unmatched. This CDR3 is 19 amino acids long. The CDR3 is CASSPRDRGLQWETDTQYF. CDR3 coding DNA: TGTGCCAGCAGTCCTCGGGACAGGGGGCTTCAGTGGGAGACAGATACGCAGTATTTT.

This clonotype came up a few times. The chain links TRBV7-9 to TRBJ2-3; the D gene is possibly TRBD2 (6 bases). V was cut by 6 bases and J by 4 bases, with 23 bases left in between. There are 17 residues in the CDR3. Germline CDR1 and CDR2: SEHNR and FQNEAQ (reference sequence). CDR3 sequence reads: CASRPGGRGKGADTQYF. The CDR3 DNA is TGTGCCAGCAGGCCCGGGGGTCGAGGGAAAGGAGCAGATACGCAGTATTTT.

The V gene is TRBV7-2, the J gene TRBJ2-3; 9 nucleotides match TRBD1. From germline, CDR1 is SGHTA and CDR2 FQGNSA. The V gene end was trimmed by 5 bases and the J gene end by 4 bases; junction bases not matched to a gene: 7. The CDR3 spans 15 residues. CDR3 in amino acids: CASSRQGGSPDTQYF. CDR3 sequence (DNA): TGTGCCAGCAGCCGACAGGGGGGGAGTCCAGATACGCAGTATTTT.

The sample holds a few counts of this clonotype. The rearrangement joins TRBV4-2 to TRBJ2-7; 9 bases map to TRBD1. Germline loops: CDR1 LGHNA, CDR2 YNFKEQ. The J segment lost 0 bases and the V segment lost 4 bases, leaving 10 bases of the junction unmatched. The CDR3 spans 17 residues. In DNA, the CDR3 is TGTGCCAGCAGCCCCGGGTGGACAGGGGAGACCTCCTACGAGCAGTACTTC. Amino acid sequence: CASSPGWTGETSYEQYF.

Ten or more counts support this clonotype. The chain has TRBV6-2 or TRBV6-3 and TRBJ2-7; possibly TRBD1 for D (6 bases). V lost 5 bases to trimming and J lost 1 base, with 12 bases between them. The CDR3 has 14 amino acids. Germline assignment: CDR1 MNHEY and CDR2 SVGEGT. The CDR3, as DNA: TGTGCCAGCAGTAGGGACATGGTGTCCTACGAGCAGTACTTC. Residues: CASSRDMVSYEQYF.

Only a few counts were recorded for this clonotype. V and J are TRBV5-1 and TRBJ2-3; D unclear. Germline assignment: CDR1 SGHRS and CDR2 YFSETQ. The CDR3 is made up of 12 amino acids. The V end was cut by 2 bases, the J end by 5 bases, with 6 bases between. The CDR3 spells CASSFTQDTQYF. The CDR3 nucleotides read TGCGCCAGCAGCTTCACGCAAGATACGCAGTATTTT.

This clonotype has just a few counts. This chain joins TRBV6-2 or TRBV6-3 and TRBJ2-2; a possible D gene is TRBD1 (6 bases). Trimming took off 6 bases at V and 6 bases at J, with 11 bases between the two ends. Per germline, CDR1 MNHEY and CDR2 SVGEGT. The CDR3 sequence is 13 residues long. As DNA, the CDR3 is TGTGCCAGCAGGCCACAGGGTGCCGGGGAGCTGTTTTTT. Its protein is CASRPQGAGELFF.

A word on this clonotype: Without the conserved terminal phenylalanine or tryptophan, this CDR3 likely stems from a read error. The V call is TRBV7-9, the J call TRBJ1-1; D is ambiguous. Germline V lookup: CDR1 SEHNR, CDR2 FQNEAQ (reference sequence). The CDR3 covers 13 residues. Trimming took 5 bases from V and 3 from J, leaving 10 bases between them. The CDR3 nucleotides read TGTGCCAGCAGCCGGCCTAGGGACACTGAAGCTTTCTAT. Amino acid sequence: CASSRPRDTEAFY.

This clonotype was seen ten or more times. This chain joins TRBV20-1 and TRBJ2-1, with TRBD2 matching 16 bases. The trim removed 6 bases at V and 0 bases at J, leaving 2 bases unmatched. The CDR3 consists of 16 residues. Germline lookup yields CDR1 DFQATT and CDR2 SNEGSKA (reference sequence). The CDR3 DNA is TGCAGTGCCGGGACTAGCGGGAGGGGCTCCTACAATGAGCAGTTCTTC. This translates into CSAGTSGRGSYNEQFF.

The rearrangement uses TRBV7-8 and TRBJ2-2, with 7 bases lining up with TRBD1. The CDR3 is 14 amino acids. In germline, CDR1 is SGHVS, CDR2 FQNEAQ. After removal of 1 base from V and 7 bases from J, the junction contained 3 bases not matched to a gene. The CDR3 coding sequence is TGTGCCAGCAGCTTAGAACAGGGGAGCGGGGAGCTGTTTTTT. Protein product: CASSLEQGSGELFF.

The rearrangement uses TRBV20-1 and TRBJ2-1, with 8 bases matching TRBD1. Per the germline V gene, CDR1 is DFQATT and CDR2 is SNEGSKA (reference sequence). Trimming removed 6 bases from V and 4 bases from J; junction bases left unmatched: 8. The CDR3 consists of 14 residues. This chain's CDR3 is CSANRGIPYNEQFF. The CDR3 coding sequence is TGCAGTGCGAACAGGGGGATACCTTACAATGAGCAGTTCTTC.

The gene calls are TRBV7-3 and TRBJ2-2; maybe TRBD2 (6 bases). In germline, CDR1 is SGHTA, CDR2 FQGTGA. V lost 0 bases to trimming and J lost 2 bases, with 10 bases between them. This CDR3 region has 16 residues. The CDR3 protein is CASSLTGGSNTGELFF. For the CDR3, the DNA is TGTGCCAGCAGCTTAACGGGGGGTTCCAACACCGGGGAGCTGTTTTTT.

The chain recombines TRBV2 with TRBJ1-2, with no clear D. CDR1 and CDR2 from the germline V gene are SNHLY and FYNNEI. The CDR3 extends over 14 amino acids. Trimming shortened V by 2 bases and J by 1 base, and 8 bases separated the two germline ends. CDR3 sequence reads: CASSEMADNYGYTF. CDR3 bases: TGTGCCAGCAGTGAAATGGCAGATAACTATGGCTACACCTTC.

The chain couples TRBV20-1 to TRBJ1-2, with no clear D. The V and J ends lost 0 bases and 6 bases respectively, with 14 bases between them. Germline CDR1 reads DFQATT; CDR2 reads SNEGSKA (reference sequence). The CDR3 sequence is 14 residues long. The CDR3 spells CSARDWMAGHGYTF. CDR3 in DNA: TGCAGTGCTAGAGATTGGATGGCAGGTCATGGCTACACCTTC.

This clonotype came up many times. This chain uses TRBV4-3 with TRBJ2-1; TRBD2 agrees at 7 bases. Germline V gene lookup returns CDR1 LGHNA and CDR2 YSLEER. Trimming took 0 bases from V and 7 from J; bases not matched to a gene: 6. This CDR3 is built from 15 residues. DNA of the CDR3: TGCGCCAGCAGCCAAGATTCGGGACTATATAATGAGCAGTTCTTC. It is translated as CASSQDSGLYNEQFF.

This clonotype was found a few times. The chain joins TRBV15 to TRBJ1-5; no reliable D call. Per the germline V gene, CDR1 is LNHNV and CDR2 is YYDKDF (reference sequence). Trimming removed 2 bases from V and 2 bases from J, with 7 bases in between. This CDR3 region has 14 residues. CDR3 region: CATSRMLGNQPQHF. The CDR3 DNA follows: TGTGCCACCAGCAGAATGCTCGGCAATCAGCCCCAGCATTTT.

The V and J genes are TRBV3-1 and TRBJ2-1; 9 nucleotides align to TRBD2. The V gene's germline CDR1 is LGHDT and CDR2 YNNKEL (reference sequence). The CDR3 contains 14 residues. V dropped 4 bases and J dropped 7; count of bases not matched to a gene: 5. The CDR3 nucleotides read TGTGCCAGCAGCCGGGCTAGCGGGGAGAATGAGCAGTTCTTC. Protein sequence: CASSRASGENEQFF.

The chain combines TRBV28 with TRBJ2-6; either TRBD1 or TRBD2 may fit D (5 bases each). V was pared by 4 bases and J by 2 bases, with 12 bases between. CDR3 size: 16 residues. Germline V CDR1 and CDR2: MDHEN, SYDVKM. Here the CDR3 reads CASSSEGLAGANVLTF. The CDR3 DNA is TGTGCCAGCAGTTCCGAGGGGCTGGCTGGGGCCAACGTCCTGACTTTC.

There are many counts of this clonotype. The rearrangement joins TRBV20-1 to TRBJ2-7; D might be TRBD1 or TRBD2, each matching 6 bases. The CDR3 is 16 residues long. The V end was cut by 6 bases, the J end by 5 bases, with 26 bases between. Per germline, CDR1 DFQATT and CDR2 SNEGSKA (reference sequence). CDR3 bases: TGCAGTGCCCAGACAGAAGGAGGGGGGTTGGGACACGAGCAGTACTTC. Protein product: CSAQTEGGGLGHEQYF.

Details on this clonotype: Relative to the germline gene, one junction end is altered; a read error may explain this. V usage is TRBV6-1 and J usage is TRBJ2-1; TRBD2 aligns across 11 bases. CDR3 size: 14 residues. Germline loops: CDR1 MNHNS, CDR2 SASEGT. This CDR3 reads CASSDSGRGNDQFF. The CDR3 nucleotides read TGTGCCAGCAGTGATAGCGGGAGGGGCAATGACCAGTTCTTC.